What follows describes a single T cell receptor (beta chain). Its antigen is unknown. The germline gives CDR1 SGHNT, CDR2 YENEEA. Trimming took 1 base from V and 11 from J, leaving 12 bases between them. This CDR3 is built from 13 residues. Blood genomic DNA input for TRB amplification was about 240-550 ng. The data originate from a study of T and B cells in COVID-19 patients. Whole-study context: Peripheral blood came from COVID-19 patients with active infection or after recovery. Critical illness requiring mechanical ventilation or extracorporeal membrane oxygenation affected 12 of 20 active-infection patients. Points from the study as a whole: In COVID-19 patients, T cell receptor beta variable and joining gene use was reportedly strongly skewed. At recovery TRB diversity and richness exceeded healthy donors, after highly clonal active COVID-19 repertoires.

Multiplex PCR with BIOMED2 TRB-A/B primer pools amplified TRB rearrangements. TCRdb independently ran MiXCR on the multiplex PCR reads; one entry per CDR3 protein. The sample consists of tens of thousands of distinct CDR3 sequences, approximately 29% of them appearing once. The chain has TRBV11-3 and TRBJ2-1; D is possibly TRBD2 (6 bases). Material for sequencing was blood. The clonotype originates from a human donor who had recovered from COVID-19. DNA of the CDR3: TGTGCCAGCAGCTTAGGGGCCGGGGGAAAGCAGTTCTTC. Its protein is CASSLGAGGKQFF. Full variable domain (remainder filled in from reference TRBV11-3 and TRBJ2-1): EAGVVQSPRYKIIEKKQPVAFWCNPISGHNTLYWYLQNLGQGPELLIRYENEEAVDDSQLPKDRFSAERLKGVDSTLKIQPAELGDSAVYLCASSLGAGGKQFFGPGTRLTVL.